This entry concerns a single TCR beta chain. Antigen: not known. It was with 60 Vbeta and 13 Jbeta primers that the PCR ran. Clones were read by immunoSEQ multiplex PCR, and TCRdb kept only the in-frame ones, dropping some. The sample lists under 200,000 clones; approximately 80% were seen once. This sample was taken from a study of cytomegalovirus exposure and HLA in healthy donors. The study, taken as a whole, reports: Listed as cytomegalovirus-associated were approximately 160 TCR beta chains. TCR beta chain V- and J-gene trimming was linked, in a later analysis, to a missense variant in DCLRE1C.

The CDR3 totals 11 residues. Germline assignment: CDR1 MGHRA and CDR2 YSYEKL. Trimming took off 3 bases at V and 9 bases at J, with 8 bases between the two ends. Sequencing used PBMCs. The rearrangement links TRBV4-1 to TRBJ1-2, with no clear D. The TCR originated in a woman aged 45-65 years in good health and CMV-seronegative. The CDR3 bases are TGCGCCAGCAGCCAGGGGAGAAGCTACACCTTC. Residues: CASSQGRSYTF.